One and the same sample provided the 25 T cell receptor beta chains below, sequenced in a study of graft-versus-host responses after intestinal transplantation. No antigen is known for these receptors. Sequenced by immunoSEQ multiplex PCR; TCRdb stores in-frame clones only, minus some. The data contain over 85,000 clones, just over 90% of them singletons. Sequenced here: unstimulated CD8+ T cells sorted from spleen or lymph node cells, sampled before intestinal transplant. All receptors derive from a human donor who received an intestinal transplant.

The gene calls are TRBV6-5 and TRBJ2-3; 7 bases are a match to TRBD1. J lost 3 bases, V lost 9 bases, and 12 bases had no gene match. Germline-derived CDR1 and CDR2 are MNHEY and SVGAGI. The CDR3 loop spans 15 amino acids. CDR3 sequence reads: CASRGTDWFTDTQYF. In DNA form, the CDR3 reads TGTGCCAGTCGAGGGACAGATTGGTTTACAGATACGCAGTATTTT.

The chain joins TRBV2 to TRBJ2-2; a weak D match, TRBD2 (7 bases). The V gene's germline CDR1 is SNHLY and CDR2 FYNNEI. The CDR3 is 17 amino acids. V was cut by 4 bases and J by 5 bases, with 20 bases left in between. This CDR3 reads CASSVFRGGVSTGELFF. CDR3 DNA sequence: TGTGCCAGCAGTGTTTTTAGGGGGGGCGTGTCAACCGGGGAGCTGTTTTTT.

The gene calls are TRBV9 and TRBJ2-1, with D possibly TRBD1 on 5 matching bases. The V end was cut by 0 bases, the J end by 2 bases, with 9 bases between. Germline CDR1 reads SGDLS; CDR2 reads YYNGEE. The CDR3 spans 15 residues. CDR3 residues: CASSVVPGTYNEQFF. CDR3 DNA: TGTGCCAGCAGCGTAGTTCCAGGGACCTACAATGAGCAGTTCTTC.

The J gene is TRBJ2-5, the V gene TRBV28; 8 nucleotides line up with TRBD1. V shed 6 bases, J shed 2 bases, and the junction held 11 bases outside the gene matches. CDR1 and CDR2 from the germline V gene are MDHEN and SYDVKM. This CDR3 has 16 residues. CDR3 bases: TGTGCCAGCAGCCCCGGACAGGGAGGACAACAAGAGACCCAGTACTTC. Translation: CASSPGQGGQQETQYF.

The rearrangement joins TRBV28 to TRBJ1-5, with a possible D match to TRBD1 (5 bases). V dropped 4 bases and J dropped 0 bases, with 13 bases sitting between them. This CDR3 spans 16 amino acids. Germline lookup yields CDR1 MDHEN and CDR2 SYDVKM. The CDR3 sequence: CASSYRGINSNQPQHF. The CDR3 DNA reads as TGTGCCAGCAGTTACCGGGGCATAAATAGCAATCAGCCCCAGCATTTT.

The chain recombines TRBV6-5 with TRBJ2-7, with TRBD2 matching over 9 bases. V trimming: 8 bases; J trimming: 3 bases; junction bases outside the gene matches: 8. Germline V gene sequence: CDR1 MNHEY, CDR2 SVGAGI. This CDR3 spans 14 amino acids. The CDR3 protein is CASGPGLAFYEQYF. The CDR3 nucleotides read TGTGCCAGCGGCCCGGGACTAGCTTTCTACGAGCAGTACTTC.

The chain links TRBV11-2 to TRBJ2-7; D is perhaps TRBD2 (6 bases). V lost 6 bases, J lost 0 bases, and 12 bases lay in between. Germline V gene sequence: CDR1 SGHAT, CDR2 FQNNGV. The CDR3 loop spans 14 amino acids. The CDR3 loop is CASRSLANSYEQYF. CDR3 bases: TGTGCCAGCAGATCTCTAGCGAACTCCTACGAGCAGTACTTC.

The rearrangement links TRBV27 to TRBJ1-5; unclear D gene. Looked up from germline, CDR1 is MNHEY and CDR2 is SMNVEV (reference sequence). The CDR3 runs to 9 residues. The germline V and J ends were trimmed by 6 bases and 9 bases, with 3 bases remaining between them. The CDR3 spells CASRRPQHF. For the CDR3, the DNA is TGTGCCAGCAGGCGGCCCCAGCATTTT.

This rearrangement joins TRBV30 to TRBJ2-2; D not certain. In germline, CDR1 is GTSNPN, CDR2 SVGIG (reference sequence). V lost 5 bases, J lost 6 bases, and 7 bases lay in between. The length of the CDR3 is 11 residues. The CDR3, as DNA: TGTGCCTGGGGTTATTCCGGGGAGCTGTTTTTT. This codes for CAWGYSGELFF.

The chain employs TRBV9 and TRBJ1-1; no clear D. The CDR3 is 13 amino acids. Germline loops: CDR1 SGDLS, CDR2 YYNGEE. The germline V and J ends were trimmed by 3 bases and 1 base, with 7 bases remaining between them. This CDR3 is CASSAPGNTEAFF. CDR3 in DNA: TGTGCCAGCAGCGCCCCAGGGAACACTGAAGCTTTCTTT.

This sequence joins TRBV11-1 and TRBJ2-7; possibly TRBD1 or TRBD2 for D (5 bases each). The CDR3 sequence is 13 residues long. Trimming took 5 bases from V and 5 from J, leaving 13 bases between them. Germline V gene sequence: CDR1 SGHAT, CDR2 FQDESV (reference sequence). CDR3 DNA: TGTGCCAGCAGCCCGAGGGGTGCGGACGAGCAGTACTTC. Protein product: CASSPRGADEQYF.

In this sample, this clone turned up once. Different DNA sequences within this sample yield the same CDR3. J is TRBJ2-5 and V is TRBV9, with D possibly being TRBD2 (5 bases). Trimming took 0 bases from V and 2 from J, leaving 8 bases between them. The CDR3 has 14 amino acids. Germline values: CDR1 SGDLS, CDR2 YYNGEE. DNA for the CDR3: TGTGCCAGCAGCGTAGGCGGAGGACAAGAGACCCAGTACTTC. Translated: CASSVGGGQETQYF.

The chain is built from TRBV5-1 and TRBJ2-2, with 8 bases matching TRBD2. Trimming removed 3 bases from V and 1 base from J; junction bases left unmatched: 5. Germline V gives CDR1 SGHRS, CDR2 YFSETQ. This CDR3 comprises 16 residues. The CDR3 region has the DNA TGCGCCAGCAGCTGGACTAGCCAGGGGAACACCGGGGAGCTGTTTTTT. Encoded protein: CASSWTSQGNTGELFF. The full variable domain, its missing parts supplied by reference TRBV5-1 and TRBJ2-2, is KAGVTQTPRYLIKTRGQQVTLSCSPISGHRSVSWYQQTPGQGLQFLFEYFSETQRNKGNFPGRFSGRQFSNSRSEMNVSTLELGDSALYLCASSWTSQGNTGELFFGEGSRLTVL.

The V gene is TRBV30, the J gene TRBJ2-1; 9 bases are shared with TRBD2. The ends lost 3 bases at V and 8 bases at J; junction bases unmatched: 14. The CDR3 sequence is 16 residues long. CDR1 is GTSNPN and CDR2 is SVGIG in the germline V gene (reference sequence). This CDR3 reads CAWREARTSDFYEQFF. The DNA for the CDR3 is TGTGCCTGGAGGGAAGCAAGGACTAGCGATTTTTATGAGCAGTTCTTC.

In its sample, this clone was seen once. As DNA, the CDR3 is TGTGCCAGTAGTATTCTACAGGGGGTAAGCAATCAGCCCCAGCATTTT. Encoded protein: CASSILQGVSNQPQHF. The chain is built from TRBV19 and TRBJ1-5, with TRBD1 identical over 8 bases. In germline, CDR1 is LNHDA, CDR2 SQIVND (reference sequence). Trimming removed 3 bases from V and 1 base from J; junction bases left unmatched: 5. The CDR3 is made up of 16 amino acids.

The chain combines TRBV7-6 with TRBJ2-3; TRBD2 matches 11 bases. The CDR3 is 20 residues long. Germline V gene lookup returns CDR1 SGHVS and CDR2 FNYEAQ. Trimming removed 5 bases from V and 4 bases from J; junction bases left unmatched: 20. Here the CDR3 DNA reads TGTGCCAGCAGCCTCAATCTGCTTGGGTTTCTAGCGGGAGGTTCAGATACGCAGTATTTT. It specifies CASSLNLLGFLAGGSDTQYF.

This chain connects TRBV27 to TRBJ1-4; possible D gene TRBD1, 6 bases. The CDR3 has 13 residues. Germline values: CDR1 MNHEY, CDR2 SMNVEV (reference sequence). V was shortened by 9 bases and J by 8 bases, with 16 bases between the two germline ends. The CDR3 nucleotides are TGTGCCAGTAGGGGGAGAGGTGGAGAAAAACTGTTTTTT. Its protein product is CASRGRGGEKLFF.

The chain combines TRBV29-1 with TRBJ2-5, with 7 bases that match TRBD2. After removal of 3 bases from V and 5 bases from J, the junction contained 9 bases not matched to a gene. Germline CDR1 reads SQVTM; CDR2 reads ANQGSEA. This CDR3 has 14 residues. In nucleotides, the CDR3 is TGCAGCGTTGATGCTAGCGGAGTGTCGGAGACCCAGTACTTC. Translation: CSVDASGVSETQYF.

Points on this clone: A read error may account for a junction end that differs from germline. The V call is TRBV13, the J call TRBJ2-1; D remains unclear. The CDR3 length is 12 residues. CDR1 is PRHDT, CDR2 FYEKMQ, per germline (reference sequence). In DNA form, the CDR3 reads TGTGTCAGCAGCCACCTCGGGCCTCAGCAGTTCTTC. This translates into CVSSHLGPQQFF.

The chain's CDR3 is CASSQESIGNTIYF. The CDR3 nucleotides read TGCGCCAGCAGCCAAGAATCGATTGGAAACACCATATATTTT. The genes are TRBV4-1 and TRBJ1-3, with D hard to call. With 0 bases removed from V and 3 bases from J, the gap between germline ends came to 6 bases. This CDR3 has 14 residues. Looked up from germline, CDR1 is MGHRA and CDR2 is YSYEKL.

The chain links TRBV13 to TRBJ2-1; D unresolved. Germline CDR1 is PRHDT and CDR2 is FYEKMQ (reference sequence). The CDR3 covers 10 residues. Trimming removed 5 bases from V and 7 bases from J, with 3 bases in between. CDR3 bases: TGTGCCAGCAGCGTGAATGAGCAGTTCTTC. This gives the protein CASSVNEQFF.

The V gene is TRBV6-1, the J gene TRBJ2-7; a weak D match, TRBD1 (6 bases). This CDR3 region has 11 residues. V was cut by 10 bases and J by 8 bases, with 15 bases left in between. The V gene's germline CDR1 is MNHNS and CDR2 SASEGT. The CDR3 region is CATGFRGKQYF. The CDR3 coding sequence is TGTGCCACCGGATTCAGGGGAAAGCAGTACTTC.

V usage is TRBV27 and J usage is TRBJ2-5; D is perhaps TRBD1 or TRBD2 (5 bases each). The CDR3 covers 14 residues. V lost 7 bases to trimming and J lost 3 bases, with 15 bases between them. Germline CDR1 is MNHEY and CDR2 is SMNVEV (reference sequence). This CDR3 is CASTPLGTKETQYF. CDR3 in DNA: TGTGCCAGCACCCCACTAGGGACCAAAGAGACCCAGTACTTC.

The V gene is TRBV4-1, the J gene TRBJ2-5, with D perhaps being TRBD1 or TRBD2 (5 bases each). From germline, CDR1 is MGHRA and CDR2 YSYEKL. This CDR3 comprises 16 residues. V gave up 0 bases and J gave up 4 bases, with 15 bases separating them. The CDR3, as DNA: TGCGCCAGCAGCCAAGATAGAGGCAGGGCGGGAGAGACCCAGTACTTC. It translates to CASSQDRGRAGETQYF.

The genes are TRBV9 and TRBJ1-2, with 7 bases that match TRBD1. V shed 3 bases and J 5 bases; nucleotides not matched to a gene: 7. CDR1 is SGDLS and CDR2 is YYNGEE in the germline V gene. The CDR3 is 14 amino acids. The CDR3 nucleotides are TGTGCCAGCAGCGATCAACCGACAGGGTATGGCTACACCTTC. Translating gives CASSDQPTGYGYTF.